The 2 T cell receptor beta chains below come from one sample, sequenced in a study of OX40 agonist ivuxolimab in advanced cancers. Clones were read by immunoSEQ multiplex PCR, and TCRdb kept only the in-frame ones, dropping some. Among 70,000 or so clones listed, approximately 81% were seen once. The sample here was CD4+ or CD8+ T cells sorted from blood, taken in a trial of the OX40 agonist ivuxolimab. The receptors stem from an adult with an advanced solid tumor such as melanoma, head and neck, liver or kidney cancer.

The chain combines TRBV29-1 with TRBJ1-2; D is ambiguous. The CDR3 totals 14 residues. Trimming removed 0 bases from V and 0 bases from J, with 8 bases in between. Germline V gene lookup returns CDR1 SQVTM and CDR2 ANQGSEA. The CDR3 loop reads CSVEDLPTNYGYTF. The CDR3 DNA reads TGCAGCGTTGAAGATCTTCCGACTAACTATGGCTACACCTTC. Filled out from reference TRBV29-1 and TRBJ1-2, the complete variable domain reads SAVISQKPSRDICQRGTSLTIQCQVDSQVTMMFWYRQQPGQSLTLIATANQGSEATYESGFVIDKFPISRPNLTFSTLTVSNMSPEDSSIYLCSVEDLPTNYGYTFGSGTRLTVV.

The rearrangement joins TRBV6-5 to TRBJ2-1; TRBD1 agrees at 9 bases. The germline gives CDR1 MNHEY, CDR2 SVGAGI. Trimming removed 4 bases from V and 6 bases from J; junction bases left unmatched: 7. CDR3 length: 15 amino acids. The CDR3 nucleotides are TGTGCCAGCAGTTCCGGACAGGGGTGGGGCAATGAGCAGTTCTTC. It yields the protein CASSSGQGWGNEQFF.